This TCR beta chain was captured in a study of cytomegalovirus exposure and HLA in healthy donors. The study's findings and limits: In a later analysis, parvovirus B19, influenza, CMV and Epstein-Barr virus appeared linked to several top co-occurrence clusters. The study assumed roughly uniform donor sequencing depth for presence/absence analyses. Earlier results showed most TCR beta V segments being productive about 90% or about 30% of the time.

With regard to this clone: Its antigen is still unknown.

The CDR3 runs to 16 residues. Germline V gene data show CDR1 as SQVTM and CDR2 as ANQGSEA. V was cut by 0 bases and J by 2 bases, with 15 bases left in between. 60 Vbeta and 13 Jbeta primers were used in PCR. The table came from immunoSEQ multiplex PCR; TCRdb's copy has only in-frame clones and leaves some out. The sample consists of 230,000 or so clones, around 90% of them appearing once. The source of this sequence is a girl aged 2 to 10 in good health and CMV-seronegative. The chain combines TRBV29-1 with TRBJ2-3, with D possibly matching TRBD2 (6 bases). The specimen was PBMCs. Here the CDR3 reads CSVEDGSGRYTDTQYF. The CDR3 coding sequence is TGCAGCGTTGAAGATGGTAGCGGTCGATACACAGATACGCAGTATTTT.